Detailed here is one T cell receptor beta chain. V shed 1 base and J shed 4 bases, with 8 bases lying between them. Germline lookup yields CDR1 LNHDA and CDR2 SQIVND (reference sequence). The CDR3 loop spans 14 amino acids. Repertoires were generated with immunoSEQ multiplex PCR, while TCRdb's copy carries only in-frame clones and drops some. The table lists roughly 500,000 clones, around 78% of them singletons. The sample originates from a study of shared T cell receptors in the human thymus. This same sample was also part of a study on human thymus T cells.

The chain recombines TRBV19 with TRBJ2-1; D may be TRBD2 (6 bases). Sample: thymocytes. This sequence originates from a boy under two years old with a congenital heart defect. The CDR3 sequence is CASSIVAGYNEQFF. In nucleotides, the CDR3 is TGTGCCAGTAGTATAGTCGCGGGGTACAATGAGCAGTTCTTC.